This T cell receptor beta chain comes out of a study of CD8+CD57+ T cells in acquired aplastic anemia. Study summary: DNA recovered from sorted CD4+ and CD8+ cells had a mean of about 3.5 ug. Researchers reported that healthy donors averaged about 11 million reads for CD4+ cells.

V dropped 2 bases and J dropped 1 base, with 7 bases sitting between them. CDR1 and CDR2 from the germline V gene are MRHNA and SNTAGT. The CDR3 sequence is 14 residues long. Template material for TCR beta VDJ and CDR3 profiling consisted of genomic DNA. Using its own MiXCR run on the reads, TCRdb lists one record per CDR3 protein. The sample lists roughly 63,000 distinct CDR3 sequences, roughly 50% occurring once. The study, taken as a whole, reports: Statistical testing detected no significant gap in CD8+ Simpson's diversity between patients and controls. Patients and controls shared over 25 CD8+ CDR3 sequences.

Remarks on this clonotype: Its specificity is unknown. Being one base from a much bigger clone, this may be a read error.

The sequence derives from a human donor in good health, serving as a control. The genes are TRBV6-4 and TRBJ2-3; D uncertain. Source material: sorted CD4+, CD8+, or CD8+CD57+ T cells (not recorded which) from PBMCs. CDR3 bases: TGTGCCAGCAGTGACACGGCGGGCACAGATACGCAGTATTTT. It is translated as CASSDTAGTDTQYF.